Sequencing of this TCR beta chain was carried out in a study of identical twins. Study-wide findings and caveats: Carriage of fewer insertions was seen in abundant cord blood beta clonotypes, whereas memory repertoires showed none. Less excess twin sharing appeared in beta out-of-frame sequences.

This clonotype was observed a handful of times. The antigen remains unidentified. The germline gives CDR1 ENHRY, CDR2 SYGVKD. This CDR3 spans 14 amino acids. The V and J ends lost 4 bases and 6 bases, in that order; junction bases with no gene match: 5. Template switching added a universal primer site; cDNA carried unique molecular identifiers. TCRdb recomputed calls from the 5' RACE reads with MiXCR, one row per CDR3 protein. The sample lists more than 400,000 distinct CDR3 sequences; over 12% were seen once. The same data also contributed to another study, on yellow fever vaccine responses in identical twins.

This TCR was recovered from a woman aged 18-29 years in good health. Sequenced: CD4+ T cells sorted from blood. This chain links TRBV10-3 with TRBJ1-1, with 10 nucleotides matching TRBD1. The CDR3 loop reads CAISGDRGKAEAFF. The CDR3 bases are TGTGCCATCAGTGGGGACAGGGGAAAGGCTGAAGCTTTCTTT.